This passage covers 14 T cell receptor beta chains from one sample sequenced in a study of T cells in Graves' hyperthyroidism and ophthalmopathy. Using RNA transcripts as the source, TCR beta CDR3 regions were amplified. The HTBI primer set served for first-round RT-PCR of the TCR CDR3. TCRdb itself ran the multiplex PCR reads through MiXCR, one entry per CDR3 protein. The sample records some 250,000 distinct CDR3 sequences, roughly 14% being singletons. Sequenced sample: blood. These TCRs come from a woman aged 40 to 55 with Graves' hyperthyroidism that later progressed to Graves' ophthalmopathy.

With regard to this clonotype: A much bigger clone sits one base away, suggesting this may be a read error. This chain links TRBV7-2 with TRBJ2-7; weak D call: TRBD1 (6 bases). The CDR3 consists of 16 residues. Germline lookup yields CDR1 SGHTA and CDR2 FQGNSA. V shed 5 bases and J shed 8 bases, with 25 bases lying between them. The CDR3 region is CASSGGAGAALGQQYF. CDR3 DNA: TGTGCCAGCAGCGGGGGCGCCGGGGCGGCCCTAGGCCAGCAGTACTTC.

There are many counts of this clonotype. The V gene is TRBV5-8, the J gene TRBJ2-7; 9 bases align to TRBD1. This CDR3 is built from 15 residues. Germline V gene sequence: CDR1 SGHTS, CDR2 YDEGEE. Trimming at V came to 0 bases and at J to 2 bases, leaving 3 bases not matched to a gene. The CDR3 reads CASSLGQGGPYEQYF. CDR3 bases: TGTGCCAGCAGCTTGGGACAGGGGGGTCCCTACGAGCAGTACTTC.

This clonotype was seen ten or more times. This sequence joins TRBV12-3 or TRBV12-4 and TRBJ2-3; possibly TRBD1 for D (6 bases). The CDR3 has 14 amino acids. V lost 3 bases to trimming and J lost 5 bases, with 12 bases between them. The CDR3 region is CASSFRHREDTQYF. The CDR3 DNA reads as TGTGCCAGCAGTTTTAGGCACAGGGAAGATACGCAGTATTTT.

This clonotype was detected many times. The chain combines TRBV6-1 with TRBJ2-1, with TRBD1 matching over 8 bases. Germline CDR1 MNHNS, CDR2 SASEGT. V was clipped by 6 bases and J by 5 bases; unmatched bases: 12. The CDR3 covers 16 residues. CDR3 sequence: CASRSPRTGTDNEQFF. The CDR3 coding sequence is TGTGCCAGCAGGTCCCCCCGGACAGGGACTGACAATGAGCAGTTCTTC.

This clonotype was observed at least ten times. The V gene is TRBV7-9, the J gene TRBJ1-4; 7 bases align to TRBD1. The CDR3 covers 14 residues. Trimming took 5 bases from V and 3 from J; bases not matched to a gene: 3. The germline gives CDR1 SEHNR, CDR2 FQNEAQ (reference sequence). For the CDR3, the DNA is TGTGCCAGCAGCCCACAGGGGTCTAATGAAAAACTGTTTTTT. This translates into CASSPQGSNEKLFF.

This clonotype was found many times. The gene calls are TRBV9 and TRBJ2-2, with 11 bases fitting TRBD2. The CDR3 covers 17 residues. V shed 0 bases, J shed 6 bases, and the junction held 7 bases outside the gene matches. Germline values: CDR1 SGDLS, CDR2 YYNGEE. The CDR3 loop is CASSVGILAGVSGELFF. CDR3 nucleotide sequence: TGTGCCAGCAGCGTAGGGATACTAGCGGGAGTCTCCGGGGAGCTGTTTTTT.

Ten or more counts support this clonotype. The junction departs from the called germline gene at one end, perhaps through a read error. The rearrangement links TRBV28 to TRBJ2-5, with D possibly TRBD1 on 6 matching bases. CDR1 MDHEN and CDR2 SYDVKM come from the germline V gene. This CDR3 contains 12 residues. Here the CDR3 reads CASSLLGGVDHF. CDR3 coding DNA: TGTGCCAGCAGTTTATTAGGGGGAGTGGATCACTTC.

This clonotype has at least ten counts. The rearrangement joins TRBV18 to TRBJ2-3; 8 nucleotides line up with TRBD1. V shed 3 bases, J shed 2 bases, and the junction held 10 bases outside the gene matches. Germline values: CDR1 KGHSH, CDR2 LQKENI. The CDR3 runs 17 residues. The CDR3, as DNA: TGTGCCAGCTCACCTCTCCGCCAGGGGGCATACACAGATACGCAGTATTTT. It is translated as CASSPLRQGAYTDTQYF.

This clonotype was picked up a small number of times. The chain combines TRBV7-9 with TRBJ2-1; TRBD2 matches at 9 bases. CDR3 length equals 17 residues. Germline V gene data show CDR1 as SEHNR and CDR2 as FQNEAQ (reference sequence). The trim removed 4 bases at V and 4 bases at J, leaving 11 bases unmatched. CDR3 in DNA: TGTGCCAGCAGCTCACCGGGACTAGCCAAATCATACAATGAGCAGTTCTTC. Its translation is CASSSPGLAKSYNEQFF.

This clonotype was seen repeatedly, ten times or more. The chain recombines TRBV28 with TRBJ2-7, with unresolved D. CDR3 length: 16 residues. Germline values: CDR1 MDHEN, CDR2 SYDVKM. Trimming cost V 5 bases and J 2 bases, with 19 bases left between them. The CDR3 region is CASSLRRPGAPYEQYF. The CDR3 nucleotides are TGTGCCAGCAGTCTCCGCCGACCAGGAGCCCCCTACGAGCAGTACTTC. Full variable domain (rest looked up from reference TRBV28 and TRBJ2-7): DVKVTQSSRYLVKRTGEKVFLECVQDMDHENMFWYRQDPGLGLRLIYFSYDVKMKEKGDIPEGYSVSREKKERFSLILESASTNQTSMYLCASSLRRPGAPYEQYFGPGTRLTVT.

This clonotype turned up a few times. This may stem from a read error, because a much larger clone lies one nucleotide away. The chain uses TRBV28 and TRBJ1-5; D perhaps matches TRBD1 (6 bases). Germline CDR1 MDHEN, CDR2 SYDVKM. The germline V and J ends were trimmed by 3 bases and 0 bases, with 18 bases remaining between them. The CDR3 runs to 18 residues. The CDR3 protein is CASSFPRRDKTSNQPQHF. The CDR3 DNA sequence: TGTGCCAGCAGTTTCCCCCGTCGGGACAAAACTAGCAATCAGCCCCAGCATTTT.

This clonotype was seen at least ten times. The rearrangement links TRBV7-9 to TRBJ1-2; a possible D gene is TRBD1 (5 bases). The germline V gene has CDR1 SEHNR and CDR2 FQNEAQ (reference sequence). This CDR3 contains 15 residues. The V end lost 3 bases, the J end lost 2 bases, and 13 bases lay between the germline ends. CDR3 region: CASSFYQGQNYGYTF. As DNA, the CDR3 is TGTGCCAGCAGCTTTTATCAGGGCCAGAACTATGGCTACACCTTC.

The sample holds many counts of this clonotype. This chain connects TRBV5-1 to TRBJ1-3, with a weak D call TRBD1 (5 bases). Germline assignment: CDR1 SGHRS and CDR2 YFSETQ. The CDR3 runs to 13 residues. Trimming left V 4 bases short and J 4 bases short, with 9 bases between. For the CDR3, the DNA is TGCGCCAGCAGCACCGAGGGGGGAAACACCATATATTTT. It specifies CASSTEGGNTIYF.

This clonotype was seen ten or more times. The chain joins TRBV19 to TRBJ2-5; D not resolved. CDR1 is LNHDA and CDR2 is SQIVND in the germline V gene (reference sequence). The CDR3 has 12 amino acids. Trimming removed 5 bases from V and 2 bases from J, with 6 bases in between. The DNA of the CDR3 is TGTGCCAGTAGTCTACAGCAAGAGACCCAGTACTTC. Encoded protein: CASSLQQETQYF.